This passage covers 23 T cell receptor beta chains from one sample sequenced in a study of cytomegalovirus exposure and HLA in healthy donors. The PCR ran on 60 Vbeta and 13 Jbeta primers. Repertoires were generated with immunoSEQ multiplex PCR, while TCRdb's copy carries only in-frame clones and drops some. The repertoire holds about 190,000 clones, with 81% as singletons. Material for sequencing was PBMCs. The receptor source for this set is a man aged 45 to 65 in good health and CMV-seronegative.

V and J are TRBV27 and TRBJ1-1, with 7 bases aligning to TRBD1. The CDR3 consists of 15 residues. With V trimmed by 4 bases and J by 2 bases, 7 bases remained unmatched. Per the germline V gene, CDR1 is MNHEY and CDR2 is SMNVEV (reference sequence). The CDR3 nucleotides are TGTGCCAGCAGTTACCACAGGGGCCCTAACACTGAAGCTTTCTTT. Encoded protein: CASSYHRGPNTEAFF.

The chain carries TRBV7-2 and TRBJ1-1; D gene unclear. Germline V gene lookup returns CDR1 SGHTA and CDR2 FQGNSA. The CDR3 has 13 residues. V was pared by 4 bases and J by 0 bases, with 6 bases between. This CDR3 is CASSSRVNTEAFF. CDR3 nucleotide sequence: TGTGCCAGCAGCTCACGAGTGAACACTGAAGCTTTCTTT.

The V and J genes are TRBV5-1 and TRBJ2-2; D call uncertain. The CDR3 runs to 14 residues. CDR1 is SGHRS and CDR2 is YFSETQ in the germline V gene. V was trimmed by 5 bases and J by 1 base, leaving 9 bases between them. The CDR3 DNA reads TGCGCCAGCAGGTTATTAGAGAACACCGGGGAGCTGTTTTTT. Protein: CASRLLENTGELFF.

This CDR3 is CAWDRGPLNEQFF. CDR3 DNA: TGTGCCTGGGACAGGGGACCCCTCAATGAGCAGTTCTTC. The chain employs TRBV30 and TRBJ2-1; TRBD1 matches at 8 bases. Germline-derived CDR1 and CDR2 are GTSNPN and SVGIG (reference sequence). The CDR3 is made up of 13 amino acids. J gave up 6 bases and V 5 bases, and 6 bases lay outside the gene matches. The complete variable domain, with remaining parts taken from reference TRBV30 and TRBJ2-1, reads SQTIHQWPATLVQPVGSPLSLECTVEGTSNPNLYWYRQAAGRGLQLLFYSVGIGQISSEVPQNLSASRPQDRQFILSSKKLLLSDSGFYLCAWDRGPLNEQFFGPGTRLTVL.

CDR3 amino acids: CASSLAGVGGNSAEAFF. The CDR3 DNA is TGTGCCAGCAGCTTAGCGGGGGTCGGAGGGAACTCGGCTGAAGCTTTCTTT. The rearrangement links TRBV7-2 to TRBJ1-1, with D possibly being TRBD1 (5 bases). There are 17 residues in the CDR3. Germline V CDR1 and CDR2: SGHTA, FQGNSA. V lost 0 bases and J 6 bases, leaving 20 bases between the germline ends.

The chain recombines TRBV11-3 with TRBJ2-1; 12 bases align to TRBD2. There are 16 residues in the CDR3. CDR1 SGHNT and CDR2 YENEEA come from the germline V gene. V gave up 1 base and J gave up 4 bases; unmatched junction bases: 2. The CDR3 here is CASSLGGLAGYNEQFF. CDR3 coding DNA: TGTGCCAGCAGCTTAGGCGGACTAGCGGGGTACAATGAGCAGTTCTTC.

The chain links TRBV5-1 to TRBJ2-7; 9 nucleotides match TRBD2. V lost 1 base to trimming and J lost 2 bases; unmatched junction nucleotides: 4. The length of the CDR3 is 15 residues. The germline V gene encodes CDR1 SGHRS and CDR2 YFSETQ. The CDR3 nucleotides read TGCGCCAGCAGCTTGTTAGCGGGGGCCGCCTACGAGCAGTACTTC. Its translation is CASSLLAGAAYEQYF. Drawing the rest from reference TRBV5-1 and TRBJ2-7, the complete variable domain is KAGVTQTPRYLIKTRGQQVTLSCSPISGHRSVSWYQQTPGQGLQFLFEYFSETQRNKGNFPGRFSGRQFSNSRSEMNVSTLELGDSALYLCASSLLAGAAYEQYFGPGTRLTVT.

This clone has more than one count but fewer than ten. The chain joins TRBV12-5 to TRBJ2-5; perhaps TRBD2 as D (6 bases). Trimming pared 6 bases from V and 7 bases from J, leaving 21 bases between. The CDR3 extends over 15 amino acids. Looked up from germline, CDR1 is LGHNT and CDR2 is FRNRAP. CDR3: CASGTQGPGEGTQYF. The CDR3 DNA follows: TGTGCTAGTGGGACGCAGGGACCGGGAGAGGGGACCCAGTACTTC.

The V gene is TRBV18, the J gene TRBJ1-1; unclear D gene. The CDR3 runs to 16 residues. V lost 1 base and J 0 bases, leaving 12 bases between the germline ends. Germline CDR1 KGHSH, CDR2 LQKENI. The CDR3 spells CASSPQEQSMNTEAFF. CDR3 nucleotides: TGTGCCAGCTCACCACAAGAACAGTCCATGAACACTGAAGCTTTCTTT.

Concerning this clone: This specimen includes other DNA sequences encoding the same CDR3. This chain connects TRBV19 to TRBJ1-4; no clear D. CDR1 and CDR2 (germline): LNHDA, SQIVND (reference sequence). This CDR3 has 14 residues. The germline V and J ends were trimmed by 2 bases and 8 bases, with 12 bases remaining between them. The CDR3 spells CASSITPGGEKLFF. The CDR3 DNA reads TGTGCCAGTAGTATAACCCCAGGAGGGGAAAAACTGTTTTTT.

This clone showed up just a few times. The gene calls are TRBV2 and TRBJ1-1; D gene unclear. This CDR3 region has 14 residues. V was trimmed by 3 bases and J by 2 bases, leaving 10 bases between them. In germline, CDR1 is SNHLY, CDR2 FYNNEI. CDR3 DNA: TGTGCCAGCAGTGACTCCGGGAGAAACACTGAAGCTTTCTTT. This codes for CASSDSGRNTEAFF.

This clone was counted ten times or more. CDR3 sequence: CASSDEGNTEAFF. In DNA form, the CDR3 reads TGTGCCAGCAGCGACGAGGGGAACACTGAAGCTTTCTTT. The V call is TRBV4-2, the J call TRBJ1-1; D not certain. This CDR3 is 13 amino acids long. Germline CDR1 is LGHNA and CDR2 is YNFKEQ. V was clipped by 5 bases and J by 1 base, with 8 bases between them.

The chain uses TRBV5-1 and TRBJ2-3; the D gene is possibly TRBD2 (7 bases). Germline CDR1 and CDR2: SGHRS and YFSETQ. Trimming pared 4 bases from V and 4 bases from J, leaving 13 bases between. The CDR3 runs to 14 residues. This CDR3 is CASSRGAGADTQYF. As DNA, the CDR3 is TGCGCCAGCAGCAGGGGGGCGGGGGCAGATACGCAGTATTTT.

This chain connects TRBV14 to TRBJ2-5, with a weak D call TRBD2 (5 bases). CDR3 length equals 13 residues. V was clipped by 4 bases and J by 7 bases, with 13 bases between them. Looked up from germline, CDR1 is SGHDN and CDR2 is FVKESK. The CDR3 region is CASSLGLPRTQYF. The DNA for the CDR3 is TGTGCCAGCAGCCTCGGACTTCCCAGGACCCAGTACTTC.

The chain uses TRBV6-1 and TRBJ2-3; unclear D gene. Per germline, CDR1 MNHNS and CDR2 SASEGT. Trimming took off 2 bases at V and 4 bases at J, with 10 bases between the two ends. The CDR3 length is 14 residues. DNA for the CDR3: TGTGCCAGCAGTGAAATTCCGTGGCCAGATACGCAGTATTTT. The encoded protein is CASSEIPWPDTQYF.

The DNA for the CDR3 is TGTGCCAGCAGCTTTGGCAGGGCCACCGGGGAGCTGTTTTTT. Translated, it gives CASSFGRATGELFF. The V and J genes are TRBV13 and TRBJ2-2; D is possibly TRBD1 (5 bases). The length of the CDR3 is 14 residues. V dropped 3 bases and J dropped 4 bases, with 9 bases sitting between them. CDR1 is PRHDT, CDR2 FYEKMQ, per germline (reference sequence).

A few counts support this clone. V and J are TRBV18 and TRBJ1-5, with 10 bases lining up with TRBD1. The CDR3 consists of 12 residues. Losses at the gene ends were 5 bases for V and 12 bases for J; bases not matched to a gene: 4. In germline, CDR1 is KGHSH, CDR2 LQKENI. CDR3 nucleotide sequence: TGTGCCAGCTCAGACGGGACAGGGGTCCAGCATTTT. Protein sequence: CASSDGTGVQHF.

The V call is TRBV5-1, the J call TRBJ2-3; D perhaps matches TRBD2 (7 bases). In germline, CDR1 is SGHRS, CDR2 YFSETQ. Trimming took 4 bases from V and 0 from J, leaving 12 bases between them. The CDR3 has 15 amino acids. Here the CDR3 reads CASSRRGPSTDTQYF. Here the CDR3 DNA reads TGCGCCAGCAGCCGGCGGGGGCCTAGCACAGATACGCAGTATTTT.

V is TRBV27 and J is TRBJ2-7, with 8 bases that match TRBD1. This CDR3 is built from 15 residues. V shed 5 bases and J 2 bases; nucleotides not matched to a gene: 8. Germline V gene sequence: CDR1 MNHEY, CDR2 SMNVEV (reference sequence). The DNA of the CDR3 is TGTGCCAGCAGTATTGGGGACAGGAGAACCTACGAGCAGTACTTC. Its protein product is CASSIGDRRTYEQYF.

The chain links TRBV4-1 to TRBJ2-7; tentative D call: TRBD2 (6 bases). This CDR3 spans 15 amino acids. The germline gives CDR1 MGHRA, CDR2 YSYEKL. V gave up 1 base and J gave up 6 bases, with 16 bases separating them. CDR3 nucleotides: TGCGCCAGCAGCCAAGTTCCGGAGGGTGAGGGCGAGCAGTACTTC. It codes for CASSQVPEGEGEQYF.

The chain recombines TRBV7-6 with TRBJ1-3, with D hard to call. Trimming removed 4 bases from V and 3 bases from J, with 4 bases in between. This CDR3 comprises 12 residues. CDR1 and CDR2 from the germline V gene are SGHVS and FNYEAQ. CDR3 coding DNA: TGTGCCAGCAGCTCACTTGGAAACACCATATATTTT. Its protein is CASSSLGNTIYF.

V is TRBV13 and J is TRBJ2-1; perhaps TRBD2 as D (5 bases). Deletions cut 5 bases from V and 1 base from J, with 15 bases between. The CDR3 is made up of 16 amino acids. CDR1 is PRHDT, CDR2 FYEKMQ, per germline (reference sequence). The CDR3 sequence is CASSPPGSPSYNEQFF. CDR3 DNA: TGTGCCAGCAGCCCGCCGGGGTCCCCGTCCTACAATGAGCAGTTCTTC.

V gene TRBV15 combines with J gene TRBJ2-7; 7 bases line up with TRBD1. V lost 4 bases to trimming and J lost 0 bases; unmatched junction nucleotides: 3. The CDR3 spans 14 residues. Per germline, CDR1 LNHNV and CDR2 YYDKDF (reference sequence). CDR3 protein: CATSKGDSSYEQYF. The CDR3 DNA reads TGTGCCACCAGCAAAGGGGACAGCTCCTACGAGCAGTACTTC.